These 15 T cell receptor beta chains were all obtained from the same sample, sequenced in a study of cytomegalovirus exposure and HLA in healthy donors. A multiplex PCR was run with 60 Vbeta primers and 13 Jbeta primers. TCRdb's table, derived via immunoSEQ multiplex PCR, lists solely in-frame clones and lacks some. The sample includes about 83,000 clones. The specimen was PBMCs. All receptors derive from a man younger than 30 in good health and CMV-seropositive.

The genes are TRBV5-1 and TRBJ2-4, with 8 bases identical to TRBD1. This CDR3 is 14 amino acids long. Germline values: CDR1 SGHRS, CDR2 YFSETQ. J lost 5 bases, V lost 4 bases, and 5 bases had no gene match. CDR3 protein: CASSEPGQENIQYF. The CDR3 region has the DNA TGCGCCAGCAGCGAACCGGGACAGGAAAACATTCAGTACTTC.

V usage is TRBV28 and J usage is TRBJ1-5; no firm D call. Germline V gives CDR1 MDHEN, CDR2 SYDVKM. The ends were cut back, 4 bases at V and 0 bases at J, with 10 bases in the middle. This CDR3 has 15 residues. The CDR3 protein is CASSSHRYSNQPQHF. The CDR3 DNA sequence: TGTGCCAGCAGTTCCCACCGGTATAGCAATCAGCCCCAGCATTTT.

The rearrangement joins TRBV7-9 to TRBJ2-5; D unresolved. V gave up 2 bases and J gave up 0 bases, with 13 bases separating them. The germline gives CDR1 SEHNR, CDR2 FQNEAQ (reference sequence). This CDR3 region has 16 residues. DNA for the CDR3: TGTGCCAGCAGCTTAAAAGAGTCCACCAACCAAGAGACCCAGTACTTC. As protein: CASSLKESTNQETQYF.

The chain recombines TRBV5-4 with TRBJ2-7, with 8 bases matching TRBD1. There are 15 residues in the CDR3. The V and J ends lost 1 base and 7 bases, in that order; junction bases with no gene match: 10. Germline-derived CDR1 and CDR2 are SGHNT and YYREEE (reference sequence). The CDR3 nucleotides read TGTGCCAGCAGCTTGTTCGGTACAGGGGGTTGGGAGCAGTACTTC. It specifies CASSLFGTGGWEQYF.

The chain is built from TRBV5-1 and TRBJ1-2; weak D call: TRBD1 (5 bases). The CDR3 covers 14 residues. The V end was cut by 5 bases, the J end by 6 bases, with 17 bases between. CDR1 is SGHRS and CDR2 is YFSETQ in the germline V gene. CDR3 residues: CASSLRGSEDGYTF. The DNA for the CDR3 is TGCGCCAGCAGTCTTCGGGGGTCTGAGGATGGCTACACCTTC.

This chain uses TRBV5-6 with TRBJ1-2; D is uncertain. CDR3 length: 13 residues. Deletions cut 4 bases from V and 4 bases from J, with 11 bases between. From germline, CDR1 is SGHDT and CDR2 YYEEEE. The DNA of the CDR3 is TGTGCCAGCAGCCCTGCCAGTGGCTATGGCTACACCTTC. The encoded protein is CASSPASGYGYTF.

The chain uses TRBV18 and TRBJ1-1, with D unclear. Germline lookup yields CDR1 KGHSH and CDR2 LQKENI. V was shortened by 0 bases and J by 0 bases, with 8 bases between the two germline ends. The CDR3 sequence is 15 residues long. The CDR3 loop reads CASSPPSLMNTEAFF. The DNA for the CDR3 is TGTGCCAGCTCACCACCGTCACTTATGAACACTGAAGCTTTCTTT.

The gene calls are TRBV5-5 and TRBJ1-5; TRBD1 might be the D (6 bases). Trimming stripped 2 bases from V and 5 bases from J, with 17 bases between. This CDR3 comprises 16 residues. CDR1 SGHKS and CDR2 YYEKEE come from the germline V gene (reference sequence). The CDR3: CASSLHLTGVYQPQHF. As DNA, the CDR3 is TGTGCCAGCAGCTTACATTTGACAGGAGTCTATCAGCCCCAGCATTTT. The whole variable domain, filled in from reference TRBV5-5 and TRBJ1-5, reads DAGVTQSPTHLIKTRGQQVTLRCSPISGHKSVSWYQQVLGQGPQFIFQYYEKEERGRGNFPDRFSARQFPNYSSELNVNALLLGDSALYLCASSLHLTGVYQPQHFGDGTRLSIL.

The CDR3 spells CASSATGLNTEAFF. Here the CDR3 DNA reads TGTGCCAGCAGCGCGACAGGGCTGAACACTGAAGCTTTCTTT. The V and J genes are TRBV7-6 and TRBJ1-1; 7 bases are a match to TRBD1. Unmatched junction bases numbered 3, after V lost 5 bases and J lost 0 bases. The CDR3 runs to 14 residues. From germline, CDR1 is SGHVS and CDR2 FNYEAQ.

The V and J genes are TRBV25-1 and TRBJ2-5, with 12 bases aligning to TRBD1. V gave up 8 bases and J gave up 4 bases; unmatched junction bases: 8. The CDR3 runs 15 residues. CDR1 and CDR2 (germline): MGHDK, SYGVNS. The CDR3: CASGRGQGAGETQYF. CDR3 DNA: TGTGCCAGCGGACGGGGACAGGGGGCAGGAGAGACCCAGTACTTC. The full variable domain, its missing parts supplied by reference TRBV25-1 and TRBJ2-5, is EADIYQTPRYLVIGTGKKITLECSQTMGHDKMYWYQQDPGMELHLIHYSYGVNSTEKGDLSSESTVSRIRTEHFPLTLESARPSHTSQYLCASGRGQGAGETQYFGPGTRLLVL.

The chain links TRBV7-3 to TRBJ2-7, with D unclear. The CDR3 consists of 13 residues. V lost 2 bases to trimming and J lost 6 bases, with 11 bases between them. CDR1 SGHTA and CDR2 FQGTGA come from the germline V gene. The CDR3 spells CASSLGSETEQYF. Here the CDR3 DNA reads TGTGCCAGCAGCTTAGGTTCAGAAACCGAGCAGTACTTC.

This sequence joins TRBV7-9 and TRBJ1-1; 7 nucleotides match TRBD1. The CDR3 loop spans 9 amino acids. The trim removed 5 bases at V and 13 bases at J, leaving 1 base unmatched. Looked up from germline, CDR1 is SEHNR and CDR2 is FQNEAQ (reference sequence). This CDR3 reads CASSAGGFF. The CDR3 DNA follows: TGTGCCAGCAGCGCAGGGGGTTTCTTT.

The rearrangement links TRBV4-1 to TRBJ2-7; D is undetermined. Germline loops: CDR1 MGHRA, CDR2 YSYEKL. This CDR3 is 16 amino acids long. Trimming shortened V by 4 bases and J by 5 bases, and 21 bases separated the two germline ends. The CDR3 is CASSPGGGRPTDEQYF. In DNA, the CDR3 is TGCGCCAGCAGCCCGGGTGGTGGTCGTCCCACGGACGAGCAGTACTTC.

The rearrangement uses TRBV13 and TRBJ2-7, with 10 bases lining up with TRBD1. CDR1 is PRHDT and CDR2 is FYEKMQ in the germline V gene (reference sequence). The CDR3 is 14 amino acids. J gave up 4 bases and V 5 bases, and 5 bases lay outside the gene matches. The CDR3 loop is CASSPDRGRYEQYF. The CDR3 DNA reads TGTGCCAGCAGCCCTGACAGGGGGCGATACGAGCAGTACTTC.

The chain uses TRBV14 and TRBJ2-7, with 10 bases aligning to TRBD2. CDR3 length equals 15 residues. Germline trimming cut 1 base from V and 6 bases from J; bases unmatched to any gene: 6. Germline V gives CDR1 SGHDN, CDR2 FVKESK. CDR3 loop: CASSQVASGRAEQYF. The CDR3 DNA sequence: TGTGCCAGCAGCCAAGTCGCCAGCGGGAGGGCCGAGCAGTACTTC.